The 3 T cell receptor beta chains presented below share a single source sample, sequenced in a study of OX40 agonist ivuxolimab in advanced cancers. Measured with immunoSEQ multiplex PCR; TCRdb has only the in-frame clones, and not every one. The table includes some 12,000 clones, over 75% detected once. The input for sequencing was CD4+ or CD8+ T cells sorted from blood, taken in a trial of the OX40 agonist ivuxolimab. The receptor source for this set is an adult with an advanced solid tumor such as melanoma, head and neck, liver or kidney cancer.

The V call is TRBV5-1, the J call TRBJ2-1; 9 bases map to TRBD1. The CDR3 length is 16 residues. V lost 4 bases and J lost 7; bases outside the gene matches: 12. Per germline, CDR1 SGHRS and CDR2 YFSETQ. The DNA for the CDR3 is TGCGCCAGCAGCCAAGCCGGGACAGGGTTAAGGAATGAGCAGTTCTTC. Protein product: CASSQAGTGLRNEQFF.

This chain links TRBV15 with TRBJ2-7, with TRBD2 as a possible D gene (6 bases). Looked up from germline, CDR1 is LNHNV and CDR2 is YYDKDF (reference sequence). Trimming took off 6 bases at V and 0 bases at J, with 9 bases between the two ends. The CDR3 runs 13 residues. The CDR3 coding sequence is TGTGCCACCAGGGCGGGGTTCTCCTACGAGCAGTACTTC. This encodes CATRAGFSYEQYF. The complete variable domain, with remaining parts taken from reference TRBV15 and TRBJ2-7, reads DAMVIQNPRYQVTQFGKPVTLSCSQTLNHNVMYWYQQKSSQAPKLLFHYYDKDFNNEADTPDNFQSRRPNTSFCFLDIRSPGLGDTAMYLCATRAGFSYEQYFGPGTRLTVT.

The chain couples TRBV27 to TRBJ2-7, with D possibly being TRBD1 (5 bases). Germline V gene lookup returns CDR1 MNHEY and CDR2 SMNVEV (reference sequence). Trimming pared 8 bases from V and 0 bases from J, leaving 8 bases between. CDR3 length: 12 amino acids. CDR3 sequence reads: CASGAVSYEQYF. For the CDR3, the DNA is TGTGCCAGCGGGGCGGTCTCCTACGAGCAGTACTTC.